This T cell receptor beta chain was captured by sequencing in a study of CD8+CD57+ T cells in acquired aplastic anemia. This clonotype was recorded many times. The TCR beta profiling, which covered VDJ combination and CDR3 sequence, was carried out using genomic DNA as the template. TCRdb processed the reads anew with MiXCR; each CDR3 protein has one entry. Of some 200,000 distinct CDR3 sequences listed, 65% were seen once; the top ten hold roughly 53%. Those patients picked for sequencing had displayed CD8+CD57+ cell expansion on flow cytometry. In germline, CDR1 is LGHNT, CDR2 FRNRAP. Trimming shortened V by 4 bases and J by 9 bases, and 10 bases separated the two germline ends. The CDR3 sequence is 12 residues long.

The sample taken for sequencing was sorted CD4+, CD8+, or CD8+CD57+ T cells (not recorded which) from PBMCs. The chain has TRBV12-5 and TRBJ2-1; no clear D. The sequence derives from a human donor with aplastic anemia. This CDR3 is CASGYLDTEQFF. CDR3 bases: TGTGCTAGTGGTTACCTCGACACTGAGCAGTTCTTC.